The sequence of this T cell receptor (beta chain) was determined in a study of blood T cell repertoires in COVID-19. Individuals aged roughly 18 to 90 years were recruited from about two dozen US areas. V shed 0 bases, J shed 3 bases, and the junction held 8 bases outside the gene matches. From germline, CDR1 is MNHEY and CDR2 SVGEGT. CDR3 length: 16 residues. Measured with immunoSEQ multiplex PCR; TCRdb has only the in-frame clones, and not every one. The repertoire includes 120,000 to 150,000 clones, over 70% of them detected once, and roughly 3.9% sits in the top ten. The specimen sequenced was PBMCs or T cells enriched from blood (not recorded which). The receptor was isolated from a man aged 50-59 years in a cohort exposed to, infected with or recovered from COVID-19 (not recorded which). The chain uses TRBV6-2 or TRBV6-3 and TRBJ2-7, with TRBD1 matching 7 bases. The CDR3 spells CASSYSIDTGDYEQYF. In nucleotides, the CDR3 is TGTGCCAGCAGTTACTCGATAGATACAGGGGACTACGAGCAGTACTTC.